The 25 T cell receptor beta chains reported below all come from one sample, sequenced in a study of T cell responses to AZD1222 COVID-19 vaccine. This table comes from immunoSEQ multiplex PCR, and its TCRdb copy is limited to in-frame clones, with some not included. The data contain around 63,000 clones, about 85% of them singletons. The sample was peripheral blood, taken on day 0 of AZD1222 vaccination. The receptors here all came from an adult in good health.

V usage is TRBV27 and J usage is TRBJ2-7; TRBD1 agrees at 10 bases. CDR1 is MNHEY and CDR2 is SMNVEV in the germline V gene (reference sequence). The ends lost 7 bases at V and 4 bases at J; junction bases unmatched: 7. The CDR3 spans 14 residues. CDR3 region: CASTGTGVVYEQYF. The CDR3 DNA reads as TGTGCCAGCACCGGGACAGGGGTAGTATACGAGCAGTACTTC.

This clone was seen only a few times. The CDR3 sequence is CATKGNSGNTIYF. CDR3 in DNA: TGTGCCACCAAGGGAAACTCTGGAAACACCATATATTTT. This chain links TRBV24-1 with TRBJ1-3; D is uncertain. V was shortened by 8 bases and J by 0 bases, with 7 bases between the two germline ends. Germline V gives CDR1 KGHDR, CDR2 SFDVKD. The CDR3 runs 13 residues.

This chain connects TRBV6-5 to TRBJ1-1; D gene unclear. CDR3 size: 13 residues. Trimming took 8 bases from V and 1 from J, leaving 11 bases between them. The germline V gene has CDR1 MNHEY and CDR2 SVGAGI. The CDR3 loop is CASRSRANTEAFF. The CDR3 DNA follows: TGTGCCAGCCGCTCGAGAGCGAACACTGAAGCTTTCTTT.

V gene TRBV10-2 combines with J gene TRBJ1-5; 9 nucleotides align to TRBD1. Germline CDR1 is WSHSY and CDR2 is SAAADI. The CDR3 is 14 residues long. The V gene end was trimmed by 6 bases and the J gene end by 4 bases; junction bases not matched to a gene: 4. The CDR3 spells CASRTGGNNQPQHF. CDR3 bases: TGCGCCAGCAGGACAGGGGGGAATAATCAGCCCCAGCATTTT.

This clone was seen only a few times. CDR3 residues: CASSYQTRETQYF. Here the CDR3 DNA reads TGTGCCAGCAGCTACCAGACTAGGGAGACCCAGTACTTC. This rearrangement joins TRBV7-8 to TRBJ2-5, with D perhaps matching TRBD2 (6 bases). V was cut by 4 bases and J by 5 bases, with 11 bases left in between. The CDR3 length is 13 residues. The germline CDR1 and CDR2 sequences are SGHVS and FQNEAQ. The full variable domain, completed using reference TRBV7-8 and TRBJ2-5, is GAGVSQSPRYKVAKRGQDVALRCDPISGHVSLFWYQQALGQGPEFLTYFQNEAQLDKSGLPSDRFFAERPEGSVSTLKIQRTQQEDSAVYLCASSYQTRETQYFGPGTRLLVL.

The rearrangement uses TRBV27 and TRBJ2-1, with 11 positions matching TRBD1. Germline V lookup: CDR1 MNHEY, CDR2 SMNVEV (reference sequence). This CDR3 contains 14 residues. V trimming: 6 bases; J trimming: 7 bases; junction bases outside the gene matches: 5. The CDR3 is CASRGQGAVNEQFF. The CDR3 bases are TGTGCCAGCAGAGGACAGGGGGCGGTTAATGAGCAGTTCTTC.

The V call is TRBV4-2, the J call TRBJ1-2; weak D call: TRBD1 (6 bases). Germline V gene sequence: CDR1 LGHNA, CDR2 YNFKEQ. The CDR3 extends over 14 amino acids. Between the trimmed V and J ends, which lost 5 bases and 12 bases, there was a span of 22 bases. In nucleotides, the CDR3 is TGTGCCAGCAGCAAGAGCCCAGGGGCTATCCGGGACACCTTC. It encodes CASSKSPGAIRDTF.

The chain joins TRBV19 to TRBJ2-6, with D tentatively TRBD1 or TRBD2 (5 bases each). CDR1 is LNHDA, CDR2 SQIVND, per germline (reference sequence). The germline V and J ends were trimmed by 3 bases and 0 bases, with 15 bases remaining between them. The length of the CDR3 is 18 residues. CDR3 protein: CASSIRDRWSSGANVLTF. For the CDR3, the DNA is TGTGCCAGTAGTATCCGGGACCGGTGGAGCTCTGGGGCCAACGTCCTGACTTTC.

The chain recombines TRBV5-1 with TRBJ1-1; D is undetermined. Germline CDR1 is SGHRS and CDR2 is YFSETQ. The V gene lost 1 base and the J gene lost 5 bases, with 9 bases spanning the gap. This CDR3 is 13 amino acids long. Here the CDR3 DNA reads TGCGCCAGCAGCTTGAAGGCAGTAACTGAAGCTTTCTTT. This codes for CASSLKAVTEAFF.

This sequence joins TRBV5-1 and TRBJ2-5; TRBD2 matches at 8 bases. Germline V gene lookup returns CDR1 SGHRS and CDR2 YFSETQ. The CDR3 has 19 amino acids. V lost 0 bases and J lost 2; bases outside the gene matches: 15. DNA for the CDR3: TGCGCCAGCAGCTTGGCCGCTGGCGGGGGGCCTCACTTGCAAGAGACCCAGTACTTC. Protein: CASSLAAGGGPHLQETQYF.

This sequence joins TRBV2 and TRBJ1-5; no reliable D call. CDR3 length equals 13 residues. Trimming took 10 bases from V and 1 from J, leaving 11 bases between them. CDR1 and CDR2 from the germline V gene are SNHLY and FYNNEI. This CDR3 reads CATMGRSNQPQHF. The CDR3 DNA follows: TGTGCCACGATGGGGAGAAGCAATCAGCCCCAGCATTTT.

J is TRBJ2-5 and V is TRBV27; 12 bases are a match to TRBD2. The CDR3 runs 15 residues. Trimming took 3 bases from V and 4 from J; bases not matched to a gene: 3. Germline V CDR1 and CDR2: MNHEY, SMNVEV (reference sequence). CDR3 sequence (DNA): TGTGCCAGCAGTTTGACTAGCGGGAGCTTAGAGACCCAGTACTTC. Translated: CASSLTSGSLETQYF.

This chain connects TRBV15 to TRBJ1-2, with 8 bases identical to TRBD1. Germline CDR1 and CDR2: LNHNV and YYDKDF (reference sequence). Trimming at V came to 3 bases and at J to 2 bases, leaving 8 bases not matched to a gene. CDR3 length equals 16 residues. Written as DNA, the CDR3 is TGTGCCACCAGCAGTCAGGGCCGGGACAGGAACTATGGCTACACCTTC. Translating gives CATSSQGRDRNYGYTF.

The CDR3 DNA sequence: TGTGCCTGGAGCCTCCCACAGGGGACTTCCTACGAGCAGTACTTC. Translation: CAWSLPQGTSYEQYF. The J gene is TRBJ2-7, the V gene TRBV30, with a possible D match to TRBD1 (7 bases). Trimming stripped 3 bases from V and 1 base from J, with 16 bases between. In germline, CDR1 is GTSNPN, CDR2 SVGIG (reference sequence). The CDR3 contains 15 residues.

The chain recombines TRBV21-1 with TRBJ2-1; TRBD1, as called in the table, went unchecked against the DNA. TRBV21-1 corresponds to a pseudogene. The CDR3 has 15 residues. The CDR3 sequence: CASSTGQVYYNEQFF. CDR3 coding DNA: TGTGCCAGCAGCACTGGACAGGTCTATTACAATGAGCAGTTCTTC.

The chain carries TRBV6-5 and TRBJ2-6; D remains unclear. Germline V gene data show CDR1 as MNHEY and CDR2 as SVGAGI. CDR3 length: 15 residues. V lost 6 bases, J lost 0 bases, and 9 bases lay in between. This chain's CDR3 is CASSFESSGANVLTF. The CDR3 nucleotides read TGTGCCAGCAGCTTTGAGAGCTCTGGGGCCAACGTCCTGACTTTC.

The genes are TRBV5-1 and TRBJ1-1, with 9 bases that match TRBD1. V gave up 4 bases and J gave up 2 bases; unmatched junction bases: 6. The CDR3 is 15 amino acids. Per the germline V gene, CDR1 is SGHRS and CDR2 is YFSETQ. The CDR3 DNA is TGCGCCAGCAGCAGGCCGACAGGGGGAAACACTGAAGCTTTCTTT. Its protein product is CASSRPTGGNTEAFF.

This clone occurred once. The J gene is TRBJ2-3, the V gene TRBV27; TRBD2 aligns across 8 bases. Germline CDR1 MNHEY, CDR2 SMNVEV (reference sequence). There are 18 residues in the CDR3. J gave up 3 bases and V 5 bases, and 16 bases lay outside the gene matches. CDR3 sequence reads: CASSTPTGGGGFTDTQYF. The CDR3 bases are TGTGCCAGCAGTACCCCGACGGGGGGCGGGGGGTTTACAGATACGCAGTATTTT.

J is TRBJ2-4 and V is TRBV5-8; 8 bases line up with TRBD1. V was clipped by 0 bases and J by 1 base; unmatched bases: 3. The germline V gene encodes CDR1 SGHTS and CDR2 YDEGEE. This CDR3 has 16 amino acids. The CDR3 DNA is TGTGCCAGCAGCTTGGGGACAGGGCTGGCCAAAAACATTCAGTACTTC. Translated: CASSLGTGLAKNIQYF.

The chain recombines TRBV2 with TRBJ2-7; D may be TRBD1 or TRBD2 (5 bases each). V was cut by 5 bases and J by 5 bases, with 13 bases left in between. Germline loops: CDR1 SNHLY, CDR2 FYNNEI. The CDR3 runs to 13 residues. This CDR3 reads CASSRDLRDEQYF. CDR3 coding DNA: TGTGCCAGCAGTCGGGACCTCAGGGACGAGCAGTACTTC.

The chain recombines TRBV9 with TRBJ2-7; D not resolved. V was trimmed by 0 bases and J by 1 base, leaving 14 bases between them. This CDR3 contains 16 residues. In germline, CDR1 is SGDLS, CDR2 YYNGEE. This chain's CDR3 is CASSVAGDLRSYEQYF. The CDR3 coding sequence is TGTGCCAGCAGCGTAGCTGGAGACCTTCGGTCCTACGAGCAGTACTTC.

This clone was detected only a few times. V is TRBV7-6 and J is TRBJ2-7; 10 bases align to TRBD2. CDR1 and CDR2 (germline): SGHVS, FNYEAQ. The CDR3 covers 18 residues. After removal of 6 bases from V and 0 bases from J, the junction contained 14 bases not matched to a gene. This CDR3 is CASRPTSGALAGSYEQYF. As DNA, the CDR3 is TGTGCCAGCAGGCCTACTAGCGGGGCACTCGCCGGCTCCTACGAGCAGTACTTC.

The chain has TRBV19 and TRBJ1-5, with D tentatively TRBD1 (5 bases). Germline values: CDR1 LNHDA, CDR2 SQIVND (reference sequence). V was cut by 10 bases and J by 2 bases, with 15 bases left in between. This CDR3 is built from 14 residues. The chain's CDR3 is CATKAGVGNQPQHF. The DNA of the CDR3 is TGTGCCACCAAAGCGGGGGTAGGCAATCAGCCCCAGCATTTT.

The chain has TRBV7-2 and TRBJ1-5, with D hard to call. This CDR3 spans 14 amino acids. Trimming cost V 0 bases and J 3 bases, with 6 bases left between them. Germline CDR1 and CDR2: SGHTA and FQGNSA. The CDR3 region is CASSLATVNQPQHF. The CDR3 nucleotides read TGTGCCAGCAGCTTAGCGACGGTCAATCAGCCCCAGCATTTT.

The chain carries TRBV28 and TRBJ2-3, with 12 bases aligning to TRBD2. J was trimmed by 2 bases and V by 5 bases; bases with no gene match: 23. CDR3 length equals 22 residues. CDR1 MDHEN and CDR2 SYDVKM come from the germline V gene. CDR3 nucleotide sequence: TGTGCCAGCAGTCCCTGGTCAGGGGTCGGTGGACTAGCGGGGTTTACCACAGATACGCAGTATTTT. Translated, it gives CASSPWSGVGGLAGFTTDTQYF.